This TCR beta chain was captured in a study of cytomegalovirus exposure and HLA in healthy donors. Study-level points and caveats: Later analysis suggested links between common viral pathogens and several top significant clusters. Later on, analysis showed that most CMV-associated TCR beta chains appeared to be HLA-restricted.

Notes on this clone: What it recognizes is unknown.

Germline CDR1 reads MDHEN; CDR2 reads SYDVKM. V was clipped by 6 bases and J by 4 bases; unmatched bases: 8. CDR3 size: 14 residues. The PCR was carried out with 60 Vbeta primers and 13 Jbeta primers. Assay: immunoSEQ multiplex PCR; the TCRdb copy retains only in-frame clones and omits some. The sample lists 130,000 or so clones, around three quarters occurring once. The chain uses TRBV28 and TRBJ1-2, with TRBD1 matching 7 bases. This TCR derives from a male donor in good health and CMV-seropositive. The sample taken for sequencing was PBMCs. This CDR3 reads CASRPTTGTYGYTF. DNA for the CDR3: TGTGCCAGCAGACCCACGACAGGGACCTATGGCTACACCTTC.